This entry describes one T cell receptor (beta chain). This entry belongs to a study of cytomegalovirus exposure and HLA in healthy donors. CDR1 LGHNA and CDR2 YNFKEQ come from the germline V gene. The CDR3 runs 16 residues. The ends were cut back, 1 base at V and 2 bases at J, with 13 bases in the middle. Libraries were prepared by immunoSEQ multiplex PCR; TCRdb keeps only in-frame clonotypes and omits some of them. Here the sample spans about 120,000 clones, roughly 84% being singletons. The origin of this receptor is a woman aged 30 to 39 in good health and CMV-seronegative. The material sequenced was PBMCs. The chain couples TRBV4-2 to TRBJ2-3, with D perhaps TRBD2 (7 bases). The CDR3 DNA is TGTGCCAGCAGCCAAGTTGGGGGGGGCCTCACAGATACGCAGTATTTT. Protein sequence: CASSQVGGGLTDTQYF.